The 6 T cell receptor beta chains listed next were all sequenced from one sample in a study of beta chain features in type 1 diabetes. The authors reverse transcribed all of the isolated RNA, so sequencing captured expressed TCRB transcripts. Profiling relied on immunoSEQ multiplex PCR, and the TCRdb table lists in-frame clones only, not all of them. This table has some 280,000 clones, approximately 15% appearing once. What these receptors recognize is not known. Study results and limitations: In all four CD4+ subsets, TCRB CDR3 length was significantly, moderately reduced in type 1 diabetes.

Material: naive CD4+ T cells from blood. Receptor source: a man aged 25 to 40 with type 1 diabetes.

The genes are TRBV30 and TRBJ2-5; tentative D call: TRBD2 (5 bases). Trimming shortened V by 4 bases and J by 2 bases, and 8 bases separated the two germline ends. Germline-derived CDR1 and CDR2 are GTSNPN and SVGIG (reference sequence). The CDR3 consists of 12 residues. CDR3 residues: CAWTRVQETQYF. The CDR3 DNA sequence: TGTGCCTGGACGAGGGTTCAAGAGACCCAGTACTTC.

Remarks on this clone: It may be a read error: a sequence one base away is much more abundant. The chain uses TRBV9 and TRBJ2-5; maybe TRBD2 (6 bases). The CDR3 sequence is 13 residues long. Germline V gene sequence: CDR1 SGDLS, CDR2 YYNGEE. The ends were cut back, 3 bases at V and 9 bases at J, with 15 bases in the middle. DNA of the CDR3: TGTGCCAGCAGCGCATACATGAGGGAGGCCCAGTACTTC. Its protein is CASSAYMREAQYF.

This clone came up a few times. The chain carries TRBV25-1 and TRBJ2-1; maybe TRBD1 (5 bases). Germline CDR1 MGHDK, CDR2 SYGVNS. Trimming stripped 1 base from V and 6 bases from J, with 16 bases between. This CDR3 is built from 16 residues. The CDR3 is CASSELRPSTGNEQFF. CDR3 DNA: TGTGCCAGCAGTGAATTACGGCCCTCAACAGGCAATGAGCAGTTCTTC.

This chain links TRBV5-4 with TRBJ2-3; D remains unclear. The V gene lost 0 bases and the J gene lost 10 bases, with 15 bases spanning the gap. Per the germline V gene, CDR1 is SGHNT and CDR2 is YYREEE (reference sequence). CDR3 length equals 14 residues. The CDR3 nucleotides are TGTGCCAGCAGCTTGGATTCTCAATCCGGGTCGCAGTATTTT. Translation: CASSLDSQSGSQYF.

This clone was seen a handful of times. CDR3 nucleotide sequence: TGTGCCAGCAGCTTGGGAGGAACATGGACGAATGAGCAGTTCTTC. It is translated as CASSLGGTWTNEQFF. This rearrangement joins TRBV7-2 to TRBJ2-1; the D gene is possibly TRBD2 (6 bases). This CDR3 has 15 residues. V gave up 3 bases and J gave up 7 bases, with 16 bases separating them. CDR1 and CDR2 (germline): SGHTA, FQGNSA.

This clone was found a few times. The rearrangement uses TRBV9 and TRBJ2-1, with unresolved D. The CDR3 has 15 amino acids. The V end was cut by 4 bases, the J end by 6 bases, with 17 bases between. The germline CDR1 and CDR2 sequences are SGDLS and YYNGEE. CDR3 residues: CASSSGSGYTNEQFF. The CDR3 DNA reads as TGTGCCAGCAGCTCCGGGTCCGGGTATACCAATGAGCAGTTCTTC.